The following is a T cell receptor (beta chain) sequence with its context. This clone's antigen is unknown. Per-base qualities were not stored, and no clone one base away is much larger. Systemically healthy Caucasian individuals from Russia, 39 in total and aged roughly 6 to 100 years, were included as donors. Each donor gave approximately 9.4 milliliters of peripheral blood, drawn into EDTA-treated Vacutainer tubes. PBMCs were isolated by Ficoll-Paque density-gradient centrifugation, with at least 6.5 million obtained per sample. Trizol reagent was used to extract total RNA from PBMCs, with at least 5.5 micrograms per sample. The percentages of naive CD45RAhigh/CD27high T cells were determined by flow cytometry on a PBMC aliquot from every donor. Library preparation was by 5' RACE. The sequencer listed for this sample is Illumina HiSeq 2500. A second PCR of roughly 7 to 11 cycles was performed with a sample-barcoded 5' primer and a J-beta primer mix. A template-switch 5' adaptor carrying 12 random nucleotides introduced a unique molecular identifier onto each TCR beta cDNA molecule. Each sample yielded at least 3 million CDR3-containing paired-end reads. First-strand cDNA synthesis was performed from all RNA using the Mint cDNA synthesis kit, with priming by a TRBC-specific oligonucleotide. All cDNA was treated with uracil-DNA glycosylase and then went through a first 18-cycle PCR with the universal primers M1SS and BC2_uni_R. As for the authors' bioinformatics: For normalization, 1 million high-quality reads were randomly selected from each sample, with every read carrying a distinct molecular identifier. Reads with shared molecular identifiers were discarded instead of being binned into consensus sequences. CDR3 identification, clonotype clustering and error correction used MiTCR with a Q25 quality threshold and the strictest error-elimination algorithm. A nonparametric unseen species model using Euler transformation provided a lower-bound estimate of total TCR beta diversity. Using fastp at Q25 and MiXCR, TCRdb reprocessed the public reads and kept productive beta chains. For every CDR3 protein sequence, its rows merge into one entry that carries the most common genes and DNA. These V and J calls rely on TCRdb rather than the paper's analysis. The sample data list some 700,000 distinct CDR3 sequences, and about a fifth of these were observed just once. The ten most abundant clones make up about 20% of the sample.

The source of the sample is a study of blood T cells in healthy people across ages (dated by TCRdb to between 2014 and 2017). In the study overall: In model experiments, template switching captured about one uniquely barcoded TCR beta cDNA molecule for every two T cells. The study measured age-related changes in TCR beta repertoire diversity using deep sequencing normalized with unique cDNA molecular identifiers. Donors were grouped into four age groups: young (average about 15 years), middle-aged (around 39), aged (around 60) and long-lived (over 80). For two donors (one aged 18 to 30 and one aged 80 or older), the study analyzed two additional independent replicas of 1 million unique cDNA reads from the same blood draw. To avoid experimental bias, donors of different ages were spread randomly across the sequencing lanes.

What the study reported, not specific to this receptor: Observed TCR beta diversity correlated strongly with the percentage of naive T cells measured by flow cytometry. Estimates of total diversity based on one million sequenced T cells were considered lower bounds and underestimates. Bulk unsorted PBMC profiling prevented conclusive comparison of naive and antigen-experienced compartments. As age increased, observed TCR beta diversity per million T cells dropped in a roughly linear way, and a significant reduction was already evident by age about 40. Donor CMV infection status was unknown, potentially confounding age-related changes in expanded clonotypes. The long-lived group showed more naive CD4+ T cells, fewer expanded clones and increased TCR diversity than the aged group, suggesting age selection.

The clonotype was recovered from a man in his 70s in good health. What was sequenced was blood.

CDR3 loop: CASSYYPTGNYGYTF. The nucleotide sequence is given as TGTGCCAGCAGTTACTATCCGACAGGGAACTATGGCTACACCTTC. Recombination linked TRBV6-5 to TRBJ1-2; 7 of the junction bases match TRBD1. V loses 1 base at its end and J loses 2 bases; junction bases beyond the gene matches: 4. The CDR3 contains 15 residues, cysteine and phenylalanine counted. Of the read, only the CDR3 DNA is kept; its 45 bases are in frame from base 1. CDR1 and CDR2 are read off the germline V gene as MNHEY and SVGAGI.